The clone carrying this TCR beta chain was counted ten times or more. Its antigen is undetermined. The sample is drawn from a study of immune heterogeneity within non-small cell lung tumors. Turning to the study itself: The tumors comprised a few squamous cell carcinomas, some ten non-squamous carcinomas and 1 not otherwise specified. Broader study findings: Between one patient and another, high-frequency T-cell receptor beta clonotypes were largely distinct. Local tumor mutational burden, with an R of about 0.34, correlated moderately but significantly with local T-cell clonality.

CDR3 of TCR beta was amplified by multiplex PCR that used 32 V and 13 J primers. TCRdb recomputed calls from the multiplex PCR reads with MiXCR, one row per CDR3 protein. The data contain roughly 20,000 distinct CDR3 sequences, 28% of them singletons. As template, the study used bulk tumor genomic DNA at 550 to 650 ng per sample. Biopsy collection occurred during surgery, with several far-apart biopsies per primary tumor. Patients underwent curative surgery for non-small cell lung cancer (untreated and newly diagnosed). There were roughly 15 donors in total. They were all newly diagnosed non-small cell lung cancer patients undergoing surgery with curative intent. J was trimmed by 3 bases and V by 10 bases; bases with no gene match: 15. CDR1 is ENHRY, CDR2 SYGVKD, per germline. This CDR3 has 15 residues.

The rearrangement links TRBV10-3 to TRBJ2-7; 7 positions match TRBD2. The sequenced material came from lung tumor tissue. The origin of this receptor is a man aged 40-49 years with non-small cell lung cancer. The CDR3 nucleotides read TGTGCCACCCGGCGCGGGGAGGGCCAGTACTACGAGCAGTACTTC. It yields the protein CATRRGEGQYYEQYF.